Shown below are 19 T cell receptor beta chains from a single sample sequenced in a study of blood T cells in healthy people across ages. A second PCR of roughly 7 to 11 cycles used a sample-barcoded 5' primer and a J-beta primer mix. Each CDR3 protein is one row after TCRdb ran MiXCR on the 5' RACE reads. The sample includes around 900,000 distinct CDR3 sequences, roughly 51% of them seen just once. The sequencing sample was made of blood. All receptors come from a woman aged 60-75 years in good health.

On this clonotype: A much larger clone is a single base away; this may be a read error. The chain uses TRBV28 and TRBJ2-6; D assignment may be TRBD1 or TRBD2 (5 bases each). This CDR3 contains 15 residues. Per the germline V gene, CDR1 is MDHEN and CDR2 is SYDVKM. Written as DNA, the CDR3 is TGTGCCAGCACAGACCGGGACGCTGGGACCAACGTCCTGACTTTC. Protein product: CASTDRDAGTNVLTF. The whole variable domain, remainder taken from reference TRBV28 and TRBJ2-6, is DVKVTQSSRYLVKRTGEKVFLECVQDMDHENMFWYRQDPGLGLRLIYFSYDVKMKEKGDIPEGYSVSREKKERFSLILESASTNQTSMYLCASTDRDAGTNVLTFGAGSRLTVL.

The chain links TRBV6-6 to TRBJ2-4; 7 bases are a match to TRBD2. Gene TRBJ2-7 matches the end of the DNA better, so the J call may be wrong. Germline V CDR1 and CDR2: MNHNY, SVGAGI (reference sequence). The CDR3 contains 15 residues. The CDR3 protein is CASRIQAGTAYEQYF. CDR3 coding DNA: TGTGCCAGCAGAATCCAAGCGGGAACGGCCTACGAGCAGTACTTC.

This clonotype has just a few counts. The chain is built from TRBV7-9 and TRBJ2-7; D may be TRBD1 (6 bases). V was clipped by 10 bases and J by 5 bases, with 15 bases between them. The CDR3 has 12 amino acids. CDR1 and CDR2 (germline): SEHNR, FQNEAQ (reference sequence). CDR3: CATKWGRHEQYF. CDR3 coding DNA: TGTGCCACTAAATGGGGGCGACACGAGCAGTACTTC. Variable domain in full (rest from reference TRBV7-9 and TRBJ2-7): DTGVSQNPRHKITKRGQNVTFRCDPISEHNRLYWYRQTLGQGPEFLTYFQNEAQLEKSRLLSDRFSAERPKGSFSTLEIQRTEQGDSAMYLCATKWGRHEQYFGPGTRLTVT.

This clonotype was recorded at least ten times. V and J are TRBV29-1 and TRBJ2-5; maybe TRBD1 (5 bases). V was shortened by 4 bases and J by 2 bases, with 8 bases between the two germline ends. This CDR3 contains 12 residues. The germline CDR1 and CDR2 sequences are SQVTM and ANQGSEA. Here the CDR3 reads CSVARGQETQYF. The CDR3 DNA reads TGCAGCGTTGCTAGGGGACAAGAGACCCAGTACTTC.

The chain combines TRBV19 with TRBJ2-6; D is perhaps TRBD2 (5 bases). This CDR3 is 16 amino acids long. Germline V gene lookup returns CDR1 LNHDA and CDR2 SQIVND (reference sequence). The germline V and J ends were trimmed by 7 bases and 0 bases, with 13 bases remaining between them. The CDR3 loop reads CASNQRRDSGANVLTF. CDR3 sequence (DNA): TGTGCCAGTAACCAACGCCGGGACTCTGGGGCCAACGTCCTGACTTTC.

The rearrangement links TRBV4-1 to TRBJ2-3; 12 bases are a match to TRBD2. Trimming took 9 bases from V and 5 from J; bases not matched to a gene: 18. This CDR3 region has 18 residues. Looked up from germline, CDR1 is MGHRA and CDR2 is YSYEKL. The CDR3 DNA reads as TGCGCCAGTCGTAGACTAGCGGGAGTGGATCAAGTTGGAGATACGCAGTATTTT. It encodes CASRRLAGVDQVGDTQYF.

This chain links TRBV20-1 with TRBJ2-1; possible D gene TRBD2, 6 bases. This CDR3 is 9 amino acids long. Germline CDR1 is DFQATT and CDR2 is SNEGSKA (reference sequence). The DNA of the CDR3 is TGCAATATGGGGGGAGTGGGGTTCTTC. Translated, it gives CNMGGVGFF.

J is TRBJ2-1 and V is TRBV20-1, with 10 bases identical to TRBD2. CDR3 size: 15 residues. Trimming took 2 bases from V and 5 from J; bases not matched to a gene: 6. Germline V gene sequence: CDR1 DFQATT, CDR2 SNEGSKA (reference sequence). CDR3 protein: CSARTPSGGDNEQFF. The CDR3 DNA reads TGCAGTGCTAGAACTCCAAGCGGGGGGGACAATGAGCAGTTCTTC.

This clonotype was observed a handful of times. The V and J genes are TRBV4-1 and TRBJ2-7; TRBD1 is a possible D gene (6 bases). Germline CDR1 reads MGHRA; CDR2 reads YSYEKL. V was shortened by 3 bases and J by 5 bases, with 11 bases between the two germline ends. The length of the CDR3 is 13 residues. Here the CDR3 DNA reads TGCGCCAGCAGCCAGCAGGGGCCCAACGAGCAGTACTTC. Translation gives CASSQQGPNEQYF.

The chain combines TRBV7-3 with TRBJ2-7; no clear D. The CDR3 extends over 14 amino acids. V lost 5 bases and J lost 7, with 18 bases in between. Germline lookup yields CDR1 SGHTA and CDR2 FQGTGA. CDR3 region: CASSPKQWRREQYF. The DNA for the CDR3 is TGTGCCAGCAGCCCCAAGCAGTGGCGTCGTGAGCAGTACTTC.

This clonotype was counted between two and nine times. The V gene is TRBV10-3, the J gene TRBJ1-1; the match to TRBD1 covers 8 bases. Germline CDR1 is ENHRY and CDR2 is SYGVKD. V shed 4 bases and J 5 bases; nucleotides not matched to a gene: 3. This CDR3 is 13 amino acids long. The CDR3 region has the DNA TGTGCCATCAGTGGGACAGGGATGACTGAAGCTTTCTTT. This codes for CAISGTGMTEAFF.

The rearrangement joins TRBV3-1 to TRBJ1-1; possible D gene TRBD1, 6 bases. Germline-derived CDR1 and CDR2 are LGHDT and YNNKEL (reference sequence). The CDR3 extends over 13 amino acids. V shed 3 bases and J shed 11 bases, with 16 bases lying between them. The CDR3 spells CASSQAGGLGAFF. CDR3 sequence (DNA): TGTGCCAGCAGCCAGGCCGGGGGCTTGGGTGCTTTCTTT.

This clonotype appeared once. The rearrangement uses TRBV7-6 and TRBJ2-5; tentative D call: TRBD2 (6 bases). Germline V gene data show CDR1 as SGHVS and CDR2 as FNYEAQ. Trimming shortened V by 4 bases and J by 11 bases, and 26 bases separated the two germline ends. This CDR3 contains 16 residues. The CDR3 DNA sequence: TGTGCCAGCAGCTCGAGCCCGGGAGTCAGACCCGATGAGCAGTACTTC. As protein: CASSSSPGVRPDEQYF.

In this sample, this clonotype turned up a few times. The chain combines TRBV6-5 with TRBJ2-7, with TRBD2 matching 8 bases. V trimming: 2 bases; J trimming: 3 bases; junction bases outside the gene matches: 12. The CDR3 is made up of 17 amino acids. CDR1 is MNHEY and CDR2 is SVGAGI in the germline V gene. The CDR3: CASSYRTSSHSLYEQYF. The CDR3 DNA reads TGTGCCAGCAGTTACAGGACTAGCTCCCACTCTCTCTACGAGCAGTACTTC.

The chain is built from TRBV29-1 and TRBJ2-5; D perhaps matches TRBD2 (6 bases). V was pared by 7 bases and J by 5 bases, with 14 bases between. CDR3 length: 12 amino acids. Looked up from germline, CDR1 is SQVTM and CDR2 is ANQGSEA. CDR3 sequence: CSAAEGRETQYF. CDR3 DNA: TGCAGCGCCGCGGAGGGGCGGGAGACCCAGTACTTC.

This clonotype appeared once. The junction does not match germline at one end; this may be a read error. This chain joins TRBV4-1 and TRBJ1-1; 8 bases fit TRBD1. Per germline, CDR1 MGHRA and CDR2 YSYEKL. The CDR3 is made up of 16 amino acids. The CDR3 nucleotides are TGCGCCAGCAGCCAAGGTAGGGCCAGGGGGCAGACTGAAGTTTTCTTT. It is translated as CASSQGRARGQTEVFF.

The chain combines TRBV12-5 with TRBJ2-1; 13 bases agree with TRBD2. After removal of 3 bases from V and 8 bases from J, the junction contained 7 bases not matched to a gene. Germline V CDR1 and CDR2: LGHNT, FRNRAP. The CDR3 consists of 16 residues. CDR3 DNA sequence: TGTGCTAGTGGTTTCTGGACTAGCGGGAGCTCCCATGAGCAGTTCTTC. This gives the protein CASGFWTSGSSHEQFF.

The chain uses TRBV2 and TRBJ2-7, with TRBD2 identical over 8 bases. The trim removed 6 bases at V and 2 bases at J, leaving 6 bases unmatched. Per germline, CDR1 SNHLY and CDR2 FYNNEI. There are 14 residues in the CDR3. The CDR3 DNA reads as TGTGCCAGCAGGGGACGAGCGGGAGCCTACGAGCAGTACTTC. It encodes CASRGRAGAYEQYF.

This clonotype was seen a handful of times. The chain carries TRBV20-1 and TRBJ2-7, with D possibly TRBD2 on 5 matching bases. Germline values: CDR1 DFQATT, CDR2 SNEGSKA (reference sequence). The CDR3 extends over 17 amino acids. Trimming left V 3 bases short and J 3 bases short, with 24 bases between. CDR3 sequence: CSASLQATSGLDYEQYF. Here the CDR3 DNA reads TGCAGTGCTAGCCTCCAAGCTACAAGCGGATTGGACTACGAGCAGTACTTC.